Reported below is one T cell receptor (beta chain). Trimming took 3 bases from V and 1 from J, leaving 9 bases between them. CDR3 size: 14 residues. Germline assignment: CDR1 KGHSH and CDR2 LQKENI. Sequencing used immunoSEQ multiplex PCR; TCRdb keeps in-frame clones, though not all of them. The sample lists about 270,000 clones, roughly 86% occurring once. This entry is derived from a study of blood T cell repertoires in COVID-19. About the research overall: The United States, Italy and Spain were the sources of the acute and convalescent COVID-19 samples. PBMCs, B-cell-depleted T cells, or T cells were the source of the cDNA or gDNA that made up the material.

The sequence was collected from a man aged 40-49 years who had recovered from COVID-19. This chain uses TRBV18 with TRBJ1-2; D might be TRBD1 (5 bases). Sequences were obtained from peripheral blood. The CDR3 coding sequence is TGTGCCAGCTCACCCGGGGGACTTAACTATGGCTACACCTTC. Residues: CASSPGGLNYGYTF.